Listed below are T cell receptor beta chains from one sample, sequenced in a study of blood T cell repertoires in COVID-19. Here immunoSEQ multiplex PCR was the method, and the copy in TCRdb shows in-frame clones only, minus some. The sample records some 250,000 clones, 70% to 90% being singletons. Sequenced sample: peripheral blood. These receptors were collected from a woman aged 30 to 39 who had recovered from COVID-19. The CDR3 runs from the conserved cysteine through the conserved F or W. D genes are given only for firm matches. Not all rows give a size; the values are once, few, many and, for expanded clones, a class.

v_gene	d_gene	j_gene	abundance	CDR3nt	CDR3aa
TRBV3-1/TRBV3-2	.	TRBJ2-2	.	TGTGCCAGCAGCCCAGTACAGGGTTACACCGGGGAGCTGTTTTTT	CASSPVQGYTGELFF
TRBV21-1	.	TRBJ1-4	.	TGTGCCAGCAGCGTCCGGGGGGATCATAATGAAAAACTGTTTTTT	CASSVRGDHNEKLFF
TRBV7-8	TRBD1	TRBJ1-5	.	TGTGCCAGCAGCCCATTTCCGGGACAGGGAACTCAGCCCCAGCATTTT	CASSPFPGQGTQPQHF
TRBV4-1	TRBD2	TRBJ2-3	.	TGCGCCAGCAGCCTGTGGACTAGCGGGAGAACAAGCACAGATACGCAGTATTTT	CASSLWTSGRTSTDTQYF
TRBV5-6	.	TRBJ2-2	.	TGTGCCAGCAGTTTTAATCAGGCTGGGGAGCTGTTTTTT	CASSFNQAGELFF
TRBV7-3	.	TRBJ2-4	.	TGTGCCAGCAGCCGGACAGCCCCTTTAGCCAAAAACATTCAGTACTTC	CASSRTAPLAKNIQYF
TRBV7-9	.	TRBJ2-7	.	TGTGCCAGCGGAAGACAGGTCTCGCACGAGCAGTACTTC	CASGRQVSHEQYF
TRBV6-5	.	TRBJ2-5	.	TGTGCCAGCAGTTACTCGGGTACTAGTAGCGGAGAGACCCAGTACTTC	CASSYSGTSSGETQYF
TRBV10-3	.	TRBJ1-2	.	TGTGCCATCAACTGGGGCGCCGGCGCCGGCTACACCTTC	CAINWGAGAGYTF
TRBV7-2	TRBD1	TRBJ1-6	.	TGTGCCAGCAGCCAGACAGGGGGCGGTTCACCCCTCCACTTT	CASSQTGGGSPLHF
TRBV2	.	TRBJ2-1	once	TGTGCCAGCAGTGAACCGCGGGGTCCCTACAATGAGCAGTTCTTC	CASSEPRGPYNEQFF
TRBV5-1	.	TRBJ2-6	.	TGCGCCAGCAGGAGTAGCTCTGGGGCCAACGTCCTGACTTTC	CASRSSSGANVLTF
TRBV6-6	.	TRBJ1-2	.	TGTGCCAGCAGTCGACAGTATGGCTACACCTTC	CASSRQYGYTF
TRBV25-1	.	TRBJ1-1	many	TGTGCCAGCAGTGACGCCTCACGGGGGACCACTGAAGCTTTCTTT	CASSDASRGTTEAFF
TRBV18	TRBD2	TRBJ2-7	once	TGTGCCAGCTCCCCCTCATCGGGAGGAACCTACGAGCAGTACTTC	CASSPSSGGTYEQYF